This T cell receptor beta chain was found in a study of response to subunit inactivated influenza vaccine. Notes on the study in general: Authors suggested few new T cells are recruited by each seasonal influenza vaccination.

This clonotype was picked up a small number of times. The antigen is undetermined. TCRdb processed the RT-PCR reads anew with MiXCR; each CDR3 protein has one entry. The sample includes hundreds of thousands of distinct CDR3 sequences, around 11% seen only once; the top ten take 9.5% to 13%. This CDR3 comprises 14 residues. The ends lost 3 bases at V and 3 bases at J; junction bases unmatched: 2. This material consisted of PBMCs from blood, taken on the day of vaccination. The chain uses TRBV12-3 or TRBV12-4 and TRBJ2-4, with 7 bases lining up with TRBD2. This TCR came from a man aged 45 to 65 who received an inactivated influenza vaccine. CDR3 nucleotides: TGTGCCAGCAGTTTTTCGGGGGGCAAAAACATTCAGTACTTC. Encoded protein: CASSFSGGKNIQYF.